The next 13 T cell receptor beta chains were all read from a single sample in a study of T-cell memory formation after mild COVID-19. Via MiXCR, TCRdb re-called the 5' RACE reads, giving one row per CDR3 protein. The sample lists roughly 410,000 distinct CDR3 sequences; roughly a quarter were seen once. Sequencing used PBMCs or a T cell subset sorted from them (not recorded which). The receptors stem from an adult woman who had mild COVID-19 (a few samples of this study predate the infection). Cell type and time point are not known.

The rearrangement joins TRBV6-5 to TRBJ2-3; D remains ambiguous. This CDR3 is built from 15 residues. Per the germline V gene, CDR1 is MNHEY and CDR2 is SVGAGI. V shed 2 bases and J shed 2 bases, with 11 bases lying between them. Here the CDR3 DNA reads TGTGCCAGCAGTTACACTTGGCGGATCACAGATACGCAGTATTTT. Its translation: CASSYTWRITDTQYF.

For the CDR3, the DNA is TGCAGTGCTAGAGATGTCGGGTACAATGAGCAGTTCTTC. Amino acids: CSARDVGYNEQFF. The chain carries TRBV20-1 and TRBJ2-1; D is unresolved. Germline V gives CDR1 DFQATT, CDR2 SNEGSKA (reference sequence). CDR3 size: 13 residues. V lost 0 bases to trimming and J lost 4 bases, with 7 bases between them.

The V gene is TRBV29-1, the J gene TRBJ1-1, with 11 positions matching TRBD1. This CDR3 contains 17 residues. J gave up 5 bases and V 3 bases, and 14 bases lay outside the gene matches. The germline CDR1 and CDR2 sequences are SQVTM and ANQGSEA. The CDR3 nucleotides are TGCAGCGTTGACGTGGACAGGGGGCTATCTGAGTTTACTGAAGCTTTCTTT. This encodes CSVDVDRGLSEFTEAFF.

This clonotype turned up a few times. The genes are TRBV20-1 and TRBJ2-1; 12 positions match TRBD2. The germline CDR1 and CDR2 sequences are DFQATT and SNEGSKA (reference sequence). Trimming removed 3 bases from V and 10 bases from J; junction bases left unmatched: 7. The CDR3 loop spans 14 amino acids. CDR3 loop: CSASLLAGGWEQFF. Here the CDR3 DNA reads TGCAGTGCTAGCCTACTAGCGGGGGGCTGGGAGCAGTTCTTC.

The gene calls are TRBV3-1 and TRBJ2-2; 8 bases agree with TRBD1. J lost 10 bases, V lost 7 bases, and 8 bases had no gene match. Per germline, CDR1 LGHDT and CDR2 YNNKEL (reference sequence). This CDR3 has 13 amino acids. In DNA, the CDR3 is TGTGCCAGCACAGGGGGCTTAAGAGTGGAGCTGTTTTTT. It codes for CASTGGLRVELFF. The whole variable domain, remainder taken from reference TRBV3-1 and TRBJ2-2, is DTAVSQTPKYLVTQMGNDKSIKCEQNLGHDTMYWYKQDSKKFLKIMFSYNNKELIINETVPNRFSPKSPDKAHLNLHINSLELGDSAVYFCASTGGLRVELFFGEGSRLTVL.

The chain joins TRBV9 to TRBJ2-3; D could derive from TRBD1 or TRBD2 (5 bases each). This CDR3 is built from 14 residues. The V end was cut by 4 bases, the J end by 5 bases, with 14 bases between. Germline CDR1 and CDR2: SGDLS and YYNGEE. In DNA, the CDR3 is TGTGCCAGCAGCACCGGGGCAGTCCGAGATACGCAGTATTTT. Translating it yields CASSTGAVRDTQYF.

The chain carries TRBV11-2 and TRBJ2-1; 9 positions agree with TRBD1. Germline CDR1 reads SGHAT; CDR2 reads FQNNGV. J was trimmed by 14 bases and V by 2 bases; bases with no gene match: 7. The CDR3 is 13 residues long. The CDR3 DNA reads TGTGCCAGCAGCTTAAAACCGGGACAGGGTGAGTTCTTC. Amino acids: CASSLKPGQGEFF.

The chain recombines TRBV7-8 with TRBJ2-1; 8 bases align to TRBD2. Germline V gene data show CDR1 as SGHVS and CDR2 as FQNEAQ. The CDR3 sequence is 14 residues long. Losses at the gene ends were 7 bases for V and 3 bases for J; bases not matched to a gene: 5. For the CDR3, the DNA is TGTGCCAGCAATACCGGGACTAGCTACAATGAGCAGTTCTTC. This sequence encodes CASNTGTSYNEQFF.

In this sample, this clonotype turned up a few times. This sequence joins TRBV7-2 and TRBJ2-7, with D unresolved. V lost 5 bases to trimming and J lost 3 bases, with 11 bases between them. CDR1 and CDR2 (germline): SGHTA, FQGNSA. This CDR3 spans 13 amino acids. CDR3 bases: TGTGCCAGCAGCCCCCCCGCCATCTACGAGCAGTACTTC. Its protein is CASSPPAIYEQYF.

In this sample, this clonotype turned up a few times. CDR3 residues: CASSLEWTGPEAFF. DNA of the CDR3: TGTGCCAGCAGCTTAGAATGGACAGGGCCTGAAGCTTTCTTT. The rearrangement uses TRBV11-2 and TRBJ1-1; 8 nucleotides align to TRBD1. The CDR3 is 14 residues long. The germline V gene encodes CDR1 SGHAT and CDR2 FQNNGV. V shed 0 bases, J shed 6 bases, and the junction held 3 bases outside the gene matches.

V gene TRBV20-1 combines with J gene TRBJ2-1, with TRBD2 matching 12 bases. Germline CDR1 DFQATT, CDR2 SNEGSKA (reference sequence). V was pared by 0 bases and J by 7 bases, with 7 bases of the junction left unmatched. CDR3 size: 16 residues. CDR3 in amino acids: CSARDSLAGGPNEQFF. CDR3 sequence (DNA): TGCAGTGCTAGAGACTCCCTAGCGGGGGGGCCTAATGAGCAGTTCTTC.

The table lists this clonotype with a few counts. The V and J genes are TRBV6-2 or TRBV6-3 and TRBJ2-7, with TRBD2 matching 7 bases. Germline V lookup: CDR1 MNHEY, CDR2 SVGEGT. CDR3 size: 11 residues. V trimming: 2 bases; J trimming: 13 bases; junction bases outside the gene matches: 5. The chain's CDR3 is CASSYLGLVYF. Written as DNA, the CDR3 is TGTGCCAGCAGTTACCTTGGACTAGTATACTTC.

This clonotype was detected ten times or more. The CDR3 DNA follows: TGTGCCAGCCTGGGACAAGAGACCCAGTACTTC. Translation: CASLGQETQYF. The chain employs TRBV7-8 and TRBJ2-5; D unresolved. Trimming stripped 8 bases from V and 2 bases from J, with 6 bases between. CDR1 SGHVS and CDR2 FQNEAQ come from the germline V gene. This CDR3 is built from 11 residues.